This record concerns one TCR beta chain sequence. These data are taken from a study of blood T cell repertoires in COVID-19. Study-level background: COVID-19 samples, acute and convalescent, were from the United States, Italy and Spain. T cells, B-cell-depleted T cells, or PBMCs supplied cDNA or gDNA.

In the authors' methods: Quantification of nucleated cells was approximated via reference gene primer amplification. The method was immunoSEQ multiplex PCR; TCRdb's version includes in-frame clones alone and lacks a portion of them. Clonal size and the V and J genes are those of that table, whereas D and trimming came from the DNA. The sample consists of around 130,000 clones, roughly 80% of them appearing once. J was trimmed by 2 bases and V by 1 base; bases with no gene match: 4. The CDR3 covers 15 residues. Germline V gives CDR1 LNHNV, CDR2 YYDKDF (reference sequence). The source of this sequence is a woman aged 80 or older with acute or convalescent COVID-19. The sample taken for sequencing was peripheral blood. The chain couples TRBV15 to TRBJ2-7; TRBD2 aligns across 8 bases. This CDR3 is CATSRATSGPYEQYF. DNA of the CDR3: TGTGCCACCAGCAGAGCTACTAGCGGTCCCTACGAGCAGTACTTC.